A selection of T cell receptor beta chains follows, all from one sample in a study of regulatory T cells in long-lasting Graves disease. TCRdb called the multiplex PCR reads again in MiXCR, with one record for every CDR3 protein. The table records around 300,000 distinct CDR3 sequences, roughly 21% of them present only once. Sample: peripheral blood mononuclear cells (PBMCs), taken when the disease was refractory, from a patient treated with antithyroid drugs. The receptors derive from a female donor with Graves disease. CDR3s include the opening cysteine and the closing phenylalanine or tryptophan. The D gene is left open where the match is weak. Size tells how often a clone was seen (once, few, many) or the class of an expanded clone, and some rows leave it out.

d_gene,abundance,j_gene,v_gene,CDR3nt,CDR3aa
.,.,TRBJ2-5,TRBV4-1,TGCGCCAGCAGCCAAGAGAACAGGGAGTATGAGACCCAGTACTTC,CASSQENREYETQYF
TRBD2,many,TRBJ2-7,TRBV20-1,TGCAGTGCTAGACCTAGCGGGAGAAATTCCTACGAGCAGTACTTC,CSARPSGRNSYEQYF
TRBD1,.,TRBJ2-3,TRBV6-5,TGTGCCAGCAGTTACCGGGACAGGGCCCGAGATACGCAGTATTTT,CASSYRDRARDTQYF
.,once,TRBJ2-1,TRBV12-3/TRBV12-4,TGTGCCAGCAGTTTCGGCGGAAGCTCCTACAATGAGCAGTTCTTC,CASSFGGSSYNEQFF
.,.,TRBJ2-7,TRBV20-1,TGCAGTGCTAGAGAGGAATCATACTCCTACGAGCAGTACTTC,CSAREESYSYEQYF
TRBD1,few,TRBJ2-2,TRBV6-1,TGTGCCAGCAGACCGGAACAGACAGGGTCGGACGGGGAGCTGTTTTTT,CASRPEQTGSDGELFF
.,.,TRBJ1-6,TRBV28,TGTGCCAGCAGTTTAGGGACGGCAGGGACACCCCTCCACTTT,CASSLGTAGTPLHF
.,.,TRBJ2-1,TRBV18,TGTGCCAGCTCACCACCGCTTATGCCCGGCGCCAATGAGCAGTTCTTC,CASSPPLMPGANEQFF
TRBD2,many,TRBJ2-5,TRBV30,TGTGCCTGGGACTACGGACTAGCGACACAAGAGACCCAGTACTTC,CAWDYGLATQETQYF
TRBD2,few,TRBJ2-3,TRBV28,TGTGCCAGCAGTTCCGCGGGACTAGCGGGAGTGGATACGCAGTATTTT,CASSSAGLAGVDTQYF
TRBD2,.,TRBJ2-7,TRBV11-1,TGTGCCAGCAGCTTCCTTCGGGGAGGGGACGAGCAGTACTTC,CASSFLRGGDEQYF
.,many,TRBJ2-7,TRBV6-5,TGTGCCAGCAGTTACGGCAGACACTACGAGCAGTACTTC,CASSYGRHYEQYF
.,many,TRBJ1-1,TRBV6-1,TGTGCCACCAGGAGCATGAACACTGAAGCTTTCTTT,CATRSMNTEAFF
.,few,TRBJ2-7,TRBV28,TGTGCCAGCAGTCTACCGGGCTTCTACGAGCAGTACTTC,CASSLPGFYEQYF
TRBD1,many,TRBJ2-7,TRBV2,TGTGCCAGCAGCCCGGGACAGAGCTACGAGCAGTACTTC,CASSPGQSYEQYF
TRBD2,few,TRBJ2-7,TRBV7-2,TGTGCCAGCAGCTTTTATCGGGAGGGCCCAGTCGAGCAGTACTTC,CASSFYREGPVEQYF
.,few,TRBJ2-7,TRBV4-3,TGCGCCAGCAGCCAATGCCTGCGGGAGCAGTACTTC,CASSQCLREQYF
.,.,TRBJ1-1,TRBV7-9,TGTGCCGAGACGGTTTTGAACACTGAAGCTTTCTTT,CAETVLNTEAFF
.,many,TRBJ1-1,TRBV13,TGTGCCAGCAGCTTTGGGTTGAGCACTGAAGCTTTCTTT,CASSFGLSTEAFF
.,.,TRBJ2-2,TRBV19,TGTGCCAGTAGGACCCTAACCGCGAACACCGGGGAGCTGTTTTTT,CASRTLTANTGELFF
.,once,TRBJ2-5,TRBV19,TGTGCCAGTAAATCGGCGTTCAGGGAGACCCAGTACTTC,CASKSAFRETQYF
.,many,TRBJ2-7,TRBV2,TGTGCCAGCATGGAGAGCTACGGCTACGAGCAGTACTTC,CASMESYGYEQYF
TRBD2,many,TRBJ2-7,TRBV7-2,TGTGCCAGCAGCTTTACGGGGGGGGGATACGAGCAGTACTTC,CASSFTGGGYEQYF
TRBD1,few,TRBJ1-5,TRBV12-3/TRBV12-4,TGTGCCAGCAGGGGACAGTCGGGTAACTATCAGCCCCAGCATTTT,CASRGQSGNYQPQHF
.,many,TRBJ1-6,TRBV20-1,TGCAGTGCTGTGGCACGAGGGGTTTTGAATTCACCCCTCCACTTT,CSAVARGVLNSPLHF
TRBD1,.,TRBJ1-5,TRBV12-3/TRBV12-4,TGTGCCGGCAGTTTAGCGCAGGGGGCCGTGGAGCCCCAGCATTTT,CAGSLAQGAVEPQHF
TRBD2,.,TRBJ2-3,TRBV27,TGTGCCAGCAGTATGCTACCGGGACTAGCGGGATTAGGAGATACGCAGTATTTT,CASSMLPGLAGLGDTQYF
.,many,TRBJ1-2,TRBV27,TGTGCCAGCCGAGGACGGAGAAGGGTTGGCTACACCTTC,CASRGRRRVGYTF
TRBD2,many,TRBJ2-4,TRBV12-3/TRBV12-4,TGTGCCAGCAGTTTATCTAGCGGCGACAACGGGATTCAGTACTTC,CASSLSSGDNGIQYF
.,many,TRBJ1-1,TRBV28,TGTGCCAGCAGTACTGATGCTGAAGCTTTCTTT,CASSTDAEAFF
.,many,TRBJ2-7,TRBV7-8,TGTGCCAGCAGCTTAGCGACGGGGCTCTCCTACGAGCAGTACTTC,CASSLATGLSYEQYF
.,.,TRBJ1-5,TRBV19,TGTGCCAGTAGCCCGACCGCGATAGGCAATCAGCCCCAGCATTTT,CASSPTAIGNQPQHF
.,.,TRBJ1-2,TRBV3-1,TGTGCCAGCAGCCAAGGTTTGGCAGGGGACTATGGCTACACCTTC,CASSQGLAGDYGYTF
.,.,TRBJ1-1,TRBV4-3,TGCGCCAGCAGCCACACCTTTAACACTGAAGCTTTCTTT,CASSHTFNTEAFF
.,many,TRBJ1-2,TRBV27,TGTGCCACCCGGGCTAATCCTTTTGGCTACACCTTC,CATRANPFGYTF
TRBD1,few,TRBJ2-7,TRBV7-8,TGTGCCAGCAGCGCGACAGGGGTGGGAGAGCAGTACTTC,CASSATGVGEQYF
.,many,TRBJ2-7,TRBV12-3/TRBV12-4,TGTGCCAGCAGGGGGGGACTAGGGGGCCACGAGCAGTACTTC,CASRGGLGGHEQYF
TRBD2,few,TRBJ2-7,TRBV20-1,TGCAGTGCTAGAGGGGCTAGCGGGTCTTACGAGCAGTACTTC,CSARGASGSYEQYF
.,few,TRBJ2-2,TRBV18,TGTGCCAGCTCACCACCTCTGGAGGCCGGGGAGCTGTTTTTT,CASSPPLEAGELFF
TRBD2,many,TRBJ2-7,TRBV6-1,TGTGCCAGCACCCACGCGACTAGCGGGAGTTACGAGCAGTACTTC,CASTHATSGSYEQYF
.,.,TRBJ2-3,TRBV28,TGTGCCAGCAGTACCTTTACAGGAACAGATACGCAGTATTTT,CASSTFTGTDTQYF
TRBD1,.,TRBJ1-2,TRBV9,TGTGCCAGCAGCGCCACCCAGACAGGGGATGGCTACACCTTC,CASSATQTGDGYTF
TRBD1,few,TRBJ2-6,TRBV11-2,TGTGCCAGCAGCCCCGGACAGGTATCTAGAACTGGGGCCAACGTCCTGACTTTC,CASSPGQVSRTGANVLTF
.,few,TRBJ2-2,TRBV7-6,TGTGCCAGCAGCTTATTGGCCGGGGAAACCGGGGAGCTGTTTTTT,CASSLLAGETGELFF
.,few,TRBJ2-2,TRBV24-1,TGTGCCACCAGTGATGAGTTAGGACGGACAATCTCAAACACCGGGGAGCTGTTTTTT,CATSDELGRTISNTGELFF
.,few,TRBJ1-3,TRBV4-3,TGCGCCAGCAGTAGTTGGGTCGGAAACACCATATATTTT,CASSSWVGNTIYF
.,few,TRBJ2-5,TRBV4-1,TGCGCCACCAGGGGGGTCCAAGAGACCCAGTACTTC,CATRGVQETQYF
.,many,TRBJ2-7,TRBV7-9,TGTGCCAGCAGCTTAACAGGGCTTGGGCTATACGAGCAGTACTTC,CASSLTGLGLYEQYF
.,few,TRBJ1-1,TRBV5-1,TGCGCCAGCAGCTATGGTCACGGACCAACAGGTGAAGCTTTCTTT,CASSYGHGPTGEAFF
.,many,TRBJ1-2,TRBV12-3/TRBV12-4,TGTGCCAGCAGTTTATGGGGACACAGCTATGGCTACACCTTC,CASSLWGHSYGYTF
.,.,TRBJ1-3,TRBV4-3,TGCGCCAGCAGCCCCTCGATGGACTCTGGAAACACCATATATTTT,CASSPSMDSGNTIYF
.,many,TRBJ2-1,TRBV9,TGTGCCAGCAGCGTAGACGTAACCTCGTACAATGAGCAGTTCTTC,CASSVDVTSYNEQFF
.,many,TRBJ2-2,TRBV6-1,TGTGCCAGCAGCGTTCTAGGCGGGGAGCTGTTTTTT,CASSVLGGELFF